Only one count was recorded for the clone carrying this TCR beta chain. The antigen is unknown. These data originate in a study of cytomegalovirus exposure and HLA in healthy donors. Study-wide results and caveats: There were a few CMV-associated chains whose specificity for CMV antigens was confirmed in vitro. Rarity held for most TCR sequences, but there were some public TCRs that occurred in many donors. For most TCR beta V segments, an earlier analysis put the productive rate at about 87% or about 30% of the time.

60 Vbeta and 13 Jbeta primers were used in PCR. Measured with immunoSEQ multiplex PCR; TCRdb has only the in-frame clones, and not every one. In the table there are 150,000 to 200,000 clones, about four fifths of which are singletons. Germline CDR1 SGHVS, CDR2 FQNEAQ. The CDR3 length is 14 residues. V lost 5 bases and J 6 bases, leaving 17 bases between the germline ends. This TCR came from a man aged 25 to 45 in good health and CMV-seropositive. The sequencing sample was made of PBMCs. This chain uses TRBV7-8 with TRBJ2-7; possibly TRBD2 for D (6 bases). This chain's CDR3 is CASSPYGSPGEQYF. The CDR3 DNA reads as TGTGCCAGCAGCCCTTACGGGAGTCCCGGCGAGCAGTACTTC.